This TCR beta chain was sequenced in a study of cytomegalovirus exposure and HLA in healthy donors. Regarding the study as a whole: Sequencing had likely introduced a cluster of highly shared sequence variants as an artifact. The listing of roughly 160 TCR beta chains classed them as cytomegalovirus-associated. Analysis was carried out at a later point, and it linked a missense DCLRE1C variant to TCR beta V- and J-gene trimming.

Regarding this clone: Its antigen is as yet unknown.

Germline CDR1 and CDR2: SGHDT and YYEEEE. V lost 1 base and J lost 1, with 13 bases in between. The CDR3 consists of 16 residues. The primer mix had 60 Vbeta and 13 Jbeta primers. The table came from immunoSEQ multiplex PCR; TCRdb's copy has only in-frame clones and leaves some out. The sample shows some 120,000 clones, roughly 82% of them seen only once. The sequence derives from a male donor in good health and CMV-seropositive. The material sequenced was PBMCs. This chain joins TRBV5-6 and TRBJ2-3; D is possibly TRBD2 (6 bases). Here the CDR3 DNA reads TGTGCCAGCAGCTTGAGGCTGGAGGGCGGCACAGATACGCAGTATTTT. Its translation: CASSLRLEGGTDTQYF.